The clone carrying this T cell receptor (beta chain) was picked up many times. The target antigen is unknown. CDR3 size: 16 residues. Trimming took 4 bases from V and 0 from J; bases not matched to a gene: 7. Germline V gives CDR1 SGDLS, CDR2 YYNGEE. This entry belongs to a study of blood T cells in healthy people across ages. Study-wide points: The donors' CMV status was not determined, possibly confounding changes in expanded clonotypes.

A J-beta primer mix and a sample-barcoded 5' primer were used in a second PCR of roughly 7 to 12 cycles. MiXCR was run by TCRdb on the 5' RACE reads, yielding one entry per CDR3 protein. The sample holds around 1.5 million distinct CDR3 sequences; around 35% are singletons and the top ten take 11%. Ranging in age from roughly 6 to 100, the donors were healthy Caucasian individuals from Russia. The specimen was blood. The gene calls are TRBV9 and TRBJ2-7, with 10 bases matching TRBD2. This TCR came from a woman aged 25 to 45 in good health. The CDR3 DNA reads TGTGCCAGCAGCCCTCGTAGCGGGAGGTCCTCCTACGAGCAGTACTTC. Translating it yields CASSPRSGRSSYEQYF.